This T cell receptor (beta chain) was captured by sequencing in a study of cytomegalovirus exposure and HLA in healthy donors (dated by TCRdb to 2016 to 2017). Regarding the research as a whole: An earlier analysis of a few hundred of the donors reported roughly 300 Gb of sequence data and roughly 120 million unique TCR beta sequences obtained from approximately 180 million T cells. An early release that covered fewer than 800 HLA-typed donors contained around 330 gigabases of sequencing data and around 80 million unique TCR sequences. Of the roughly 400 genotyped donors, 81% were placed in the genetic ancestry cluster associated with self-reported Caucasian donors. The study was designed to test whether signatures of past pathogen exposure could be identified by cataloging public T cell receptors. The study used immunosequencing to profile the T cell repertoires of around 600 subjects and linked those repertoires to cytomegalovirus serostatus. A separate validation cohort of some 130 different subjects was used in addition to the 666-subject first cohort. The study combined high-throughput TCR immunosequencing, statistical association of individual TCRs with disease status, and machine learning to predict cytomegalovirus infection status. In a later analysis, previously published TCR beta repertoires from 666 donors were re-analyzed and high-resolution HLA genotyping was added so that TCR occurrence patterns could be studied. Rather than using new phenotypic data, the later analysis identified candidate immune exposures from TCR beta sequences and from how often those sequences occurred across donors. An earlier analysis of approximately 500 of the donors applied high-throughput TCR beta sequencing to assess whether each TCR beta V gene segment acted as functional or pseudogenic. Donor age, sex, ethnicity and CMV serostatus were compiled alongside the repertoire data. A later genetic analysis used genome-wide SNP genotypes for about 55% of the 666 donors, treating that subset as a discovery cohort. Every repertoire in the discovery cohort had been generated on one and the same sequencing platform. Class I and class II HLA loci were covered by the typing at four-digit resolution. The number of typed donors differed by locus: about 620-640 for A, B, C, DRB1 and DQB1; some 500 for DQA1; roughly 600 for DPA1; and some 450 for DPB1. A handful of DR-DQ haplotypes were handled as single units for association and clustering because linkage in the cohort was strong. Among about 370 genotyped donors of the cohort, an average of approximately 200,000 unique TCR beta nucleotide sequences was sequenced per donor, of which 15% to 20% were non-productive.

Libraries came from the immunoSEQ multiplex PCR assay. A mixture of 60 forward primers for TCR Vbeta segments and 13 reverse primers for TCR Jbeta segments was used in the multiplex PCR. A multiplex PCR assay on genomic DNA amplified the CDR3 region of rearranged TCR beta genes. The Illumina HiSeq System was used to sequence the amplified TCR beta libraries as 87-base-pair reads. For the original study's pipeline: A later analysis counted some 74 million unique TCR beta chains across the 666 repertoires, and some 11 million of these chains were shared by at least two donors. Raw reads were error-corrected and collapsed into unique sequences with a nearest-neighbor algorithm that merged closely related sequences to remove PCR and sequencing errors. CDR3 sequences were aligned to IMGT reference sequences to assign V, D and J gene segments. For a sequence to be retained, at least a six-nucleotide match to both a V gene segment and a J gene segment was required. A rearrangement counted as productive if the CDR3 had no stop codons and remained in frame with V and J, and every other rearrangement counted as non-productive. CDR3 was defined by IMGT convention, running from the second conserved V-encoded cysteine to the conserved J-encoded phenylalanine. Sequences without an unambiguous match to a single V gene segment were excluded from the earlier analysis of 450 to 750 of the donors. In an earlier analysis of several hundred of the donors, V segments were called functional above 56.7% productive rearrangements and were called segregating when the between-donor standard deviation exceeded 5%. To diagnose cytomegalovirus status from the catalog of TCR beta chain sequences, a statistical classification framework was built. In a later analysis, V and J genes were assigned by comparing TCR nucleotide sequences against IMGT/GENE-DB human TR gene sequences. In a later analysis, CDR3 sequences and most-parsimonious VDJ recombination scenarios were assigned using the TCRdist pipeline. In a later analysis, every TCR beta chain was defined by the combination of its CDR3 amino acid sequence and its V-gene family, and reads without a unique V-gene family were dropped. In a later analysis, 500 to 700 highly shared, low-generation-probability nucleotide sequences were removed to address suspected cross-contamination and a sequencing artifact. In a later analysis, a clonal expansion index was calculated for each public chain from normalized within-repertoire ranks of inferred template counts. A later analysis computed generation probabilities with a VDJ recombination model fitted to out-of-frame rearrangements, and checked the results against IGoR. Hypergeometric tests were used in a later analysis to score TCR-TCR, TCR-HLA and TCR-CMV co-occurrence, with a repertoire-size bias correction applied to the TCR pairs. In a later analysis, false discovery rates were estimated by permuting HLA or CMV assignments 20 times. In a later analysis, co-occurring TCRs were grouped with DBSCAN, and TCRdist sequence similarity was added when clustering was performed within HLA-allele-positive subsets. Co-occurrence clustering excluded repertoires with fewer than 30,000 or more than 120,000 public chains, plus five with anomalous nucleotide sharing. The immuneACCESS repertoire file appears here via TCRdb, limited to in-frame rearrangements. These files lack a portion of the clones; in checked studies, under half of the deficit traces to unresolved V genes, and the cause of the others is not known. D and trimming were read from the DNA, whereas the V and J calls and clone size are those reported in that table. This sample gives 150,000 to 200,000 clones in total; approximately 80% of them show up just once. The ten largest clones take up approximately 15% of the sample.

Turning to this clone: Its antigen is unknown. No clone much larger than this one lies a single base away; base qualities are absent.

Study-wide findings and limitations: The authors suggested that the approach could potentially be extended to other disease states and immunological phenotypes. Because the 87-base-pair reads could not distinguish some IMGT-functional V segments, including TRBV6-2 and TRBV6-3, those segments were excluded. In a later analysis, some 17,000 TCR beta sequences were associated with specific HLA alleles at a false discovery rate of 0.05. Linkage disequilibrium might explain the correlated functional status among segregating V segments, but an unknown experimental factor could not be ruled out. Cytomegalovirus status was reported to be diagnosed by the classifier with high specificity and sensitivity in both the original and validation cohorts. Because HLA typing was unavailable for some donors at each locus, only the typed subset was used in association tests. In a later genetic analysis, a missense DCLRE1C variant was associated with V-gene and J-gene trimming of TCR beta chains, and the association was replicated in an independent cohort. A further reported finding was that TCR beta sequences accurately predicted the HLA-A and HLA-B alleles for most subjects in the first cohort. The earlier analysis of around 600 of the donors excluded some 15 rarely observed V segments, including chromosome 9 orphons, because counts were too low. A later analysis found that TCR association rates varied across HLA loci, with DRB1 alleles showing the most associated TCRs and HLA-C alleles the fewest. While some public TCRs were present in many individuals, most TCR sequences turned up only very rarely across donors. When HLA alleles, especially DR and DQ, strongly co-occurred, attributing TCR associations to individual alleles was difficult. According to a later analysis, most CMV-associated TCR beta chains appeared to be HLA-restricted, and the HLA associations seemed to be driven largely by CMV exposure. In vitro tests confirmed that three of the cytomegalovirus-associated TCR beta chains recognize cytomegalovirus antigens. Only TCR beta chains were sequenced in this cohort, and the absence of alpha or paired-chain data limited detectable features. In a later genetic analysis, fewer N-insertions in productive TCRs were reported among donors in an Asian-associated ancestry cluster than the roughly 640-donor mean. A cluster of highly shared sequence variants was judged likely to represent a technical artifact of the sequencing pipeline. According to a later analysis, parvovirus B19, influenza, CMV and Epstein-Barr virus appeared linked to several top co-occurrence clusters. For the cohort, immune exposure information was limited to CMV serostatus. Compared with equally common non-associated chains, HLA-associated TCR beta chains in a later analysis were more clonally expanded and had lower generation probabilities. The study listed 164 TCR beta chains as associated with cytomegalovirus. Broadly in line with IMGT annotations, most TCR beta V segments showed up in productive rearrangements about 87% or about 30% of the time in an earlier analysis of several hundred of the donors. Roughly uniform sequencing depth across donors was assumed in presence/absence analyses, although this assumption may not hold.

The cohort consisted of 600 or so healthy bone marrow donors. All cohort members were sampled while nominally healthy, although unrecorded immune exposures were likely present. The donor tested CMV seronegative, placing the donor among the 300 to 450 seronegative members of the cohort. Each donor provided a peripheral blood sample, and peripheral blood mononuclear cells were used for TCR beta sequencing. Genomic DNA was extracted from the blood cell samples with the Qiagen DNeasy Blood Extraction Kit. After removal of 1 base from V and 4 bases from J, the junction retains 8 bases not matched to a gene. Sequences LGHNA (CDR1) and YSLEER (CDR2) are obtained from the germline V gene. The CDR3 holds 18 amino acids from the cysteine to the phenylalanine. Only the CDR3 DNA is retained, 54 bases long and in frame from the first base.

Sequencing input: PBMCs. The chain is encoded by TRBV4-3 joined to TRBJ2-1, with 12 central nucleotides matching TRBD2. This TCR was sampled from a woman aged 40-49 years in good health and CMV-seronegative. The sequence in DNA is TGCGCCAGCAGCCAAGGCCTATCTGGGACTAGCGGGTACAATGAGCAGTTCTTC. Its translation reads: CASSQGLSGTSGYNEQFF.